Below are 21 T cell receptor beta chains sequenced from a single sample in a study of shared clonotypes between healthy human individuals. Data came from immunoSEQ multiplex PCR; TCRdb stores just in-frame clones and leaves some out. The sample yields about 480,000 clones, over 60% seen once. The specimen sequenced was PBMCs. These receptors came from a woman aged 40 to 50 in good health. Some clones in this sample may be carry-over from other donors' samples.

CDR3 residues: CASSRDSQAYNEQFF. In DNA form, the CDR3 reads TGTGCCAGCAGTAGGGACAGCCAAGCCTACAATGAGCAGTTCTTC. V is TRBV5-5 and J is TRBJ2-1; 7 positions agree with TRBD1. The CDR3 is made up of 15 amino acids. V lost 5 bases and J lost 2; bases outside the gene matches: 7. Germline V gene lookup returns CDR1 SGHKS and CDR2 YYEKEE (reference sequence). The full variable domain, rest sourced from reference TRBV5-5 and TRBJ2-1, is DAGVTQSPTHLIKTRGQQVTLRCSPISGHKSVSWYQQVLGQGPQFIFQYYEKEERGRGNFPDRFSARQFPNYSSELNVNALLLGDSALYLCASSRDSQAYNEQFFGPGTRLTVL.

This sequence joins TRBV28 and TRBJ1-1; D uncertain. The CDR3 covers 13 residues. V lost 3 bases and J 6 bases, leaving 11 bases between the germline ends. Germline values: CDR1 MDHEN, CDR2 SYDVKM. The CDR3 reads CASSFRAVAEAFF. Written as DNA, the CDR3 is TGTGCCAGCAGTTTCCGTGCGGTGGCTGAAGCTTTCTTT.

CDR3 region: CATSRDRGEEQYF. The CDR3 DNA follows: TGTGCCACCAGCAGAGATAGGGGGGAGGAACAGTACTTC. V gene TRBV15 combines with J gene TRBJ2-7; either TRBD1 or TRBD2 may fit D (6 bases each). Trimming took off 0 bases at V and 10 bases at J, with 13 bases between the two ends. The CDR3 loop spans 13 amino acids. CDR1 and CDR2 (germline): LNHNV, YYDKDF (reference sequence).

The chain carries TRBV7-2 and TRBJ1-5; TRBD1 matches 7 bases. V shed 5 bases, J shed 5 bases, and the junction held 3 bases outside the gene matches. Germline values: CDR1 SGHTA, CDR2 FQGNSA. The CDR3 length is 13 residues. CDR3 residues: CASSPDRDQPQHF. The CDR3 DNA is TGTGCCAGCAGCCCCGACAGGGATCAGCCCCAGCATTTT. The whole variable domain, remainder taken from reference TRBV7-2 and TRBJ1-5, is GAGVSQSPSNKVTEKGKDVELRCDPISGHTALYWYRQSLGQGLEFLIYFQGNSAPDKSGLPSDRFSAERTGGSVSTLTIQRTQQEDSAVYLCASSPDRDQPQHFGDGTRLSIL.

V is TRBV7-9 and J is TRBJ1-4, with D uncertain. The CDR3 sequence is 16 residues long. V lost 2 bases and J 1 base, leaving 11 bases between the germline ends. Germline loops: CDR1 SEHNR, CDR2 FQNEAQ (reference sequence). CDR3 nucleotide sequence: TGTGCCAGCAGCTTACCCTTGGGAAGAACTAATGAAAAACTGTTTTTT. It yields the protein CASSLPLGRTNEKLFF. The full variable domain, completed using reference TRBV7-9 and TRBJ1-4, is DTGVSQNPRHKITKRGQNVTFRCDPISEHNRLYWYRQTLGQGPEFLTYFQNEAQLEKSRLLSDRFSAERPKGSFSTLEIQRTEQGDSAMYLCASSLPLGRTNEKLFFGSGTQLSVL.

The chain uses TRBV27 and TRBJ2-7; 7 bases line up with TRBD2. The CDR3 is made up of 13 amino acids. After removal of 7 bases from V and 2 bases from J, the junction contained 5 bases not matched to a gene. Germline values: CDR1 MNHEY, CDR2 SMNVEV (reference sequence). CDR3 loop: CASIRLAPYEQYF. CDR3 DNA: TGTGCCAGCATCAGACTAGCCCCCTACGAGCAGTACTTC.

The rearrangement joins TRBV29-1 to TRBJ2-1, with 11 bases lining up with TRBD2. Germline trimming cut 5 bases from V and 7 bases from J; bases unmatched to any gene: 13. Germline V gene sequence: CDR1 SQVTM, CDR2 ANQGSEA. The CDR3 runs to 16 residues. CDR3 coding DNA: TGCAGCGTTTCCGGCCTTAGCGGGAGGGCCGGAAATGAGCAGTTCTTC. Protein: CSVSGLSGRAGNEQFF.

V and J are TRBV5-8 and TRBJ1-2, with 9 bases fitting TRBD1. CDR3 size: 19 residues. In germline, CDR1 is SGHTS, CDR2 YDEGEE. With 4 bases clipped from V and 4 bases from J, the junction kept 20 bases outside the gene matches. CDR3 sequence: CASSPDGTGRVLRLYGYTF. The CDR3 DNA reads TGTGCCAGCAGCCCGGATGGGACAGGGAGAGTACTTAGGCTCTATGGCTACACCTTC.

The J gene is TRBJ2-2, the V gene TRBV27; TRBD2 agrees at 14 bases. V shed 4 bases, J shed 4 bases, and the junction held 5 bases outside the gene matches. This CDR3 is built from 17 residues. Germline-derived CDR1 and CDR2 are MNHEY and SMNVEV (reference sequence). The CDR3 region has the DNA TGTGCCAGCAGTTCTAGACTAGCGGGAGGGGGCACCGGGGAGCTGTTTTTT. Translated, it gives CASSSRLAGGGTGELFF.

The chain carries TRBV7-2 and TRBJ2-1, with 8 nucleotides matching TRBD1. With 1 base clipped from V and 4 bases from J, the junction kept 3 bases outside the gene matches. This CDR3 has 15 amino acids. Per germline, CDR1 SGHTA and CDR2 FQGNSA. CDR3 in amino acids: CASSLDRGMYNEQFF. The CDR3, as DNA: TGTGCCAGCAGCTTAGACAGGGGGATGTACAATGAGCAGTTCTTC.

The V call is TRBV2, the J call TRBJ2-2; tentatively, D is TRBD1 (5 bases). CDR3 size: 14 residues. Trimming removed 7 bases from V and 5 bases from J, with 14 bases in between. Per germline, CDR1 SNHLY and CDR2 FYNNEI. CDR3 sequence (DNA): TGTGCCAGCACGGCGCAGGGTTTTACCGGGGAGCTGTTTTTT. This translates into CASTAQGFTGELFF. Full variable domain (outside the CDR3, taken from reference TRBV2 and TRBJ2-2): EPEVTQTPSHQVTQMGQEVILRCVPISNHLYFYWYRQILGQKVEFLVSFYNNEISEKSEIFDDQFSVERPDGSNFTLKIRSTKLEDSAMYFCASTAQGFTGELFFGEGSRLTVL.

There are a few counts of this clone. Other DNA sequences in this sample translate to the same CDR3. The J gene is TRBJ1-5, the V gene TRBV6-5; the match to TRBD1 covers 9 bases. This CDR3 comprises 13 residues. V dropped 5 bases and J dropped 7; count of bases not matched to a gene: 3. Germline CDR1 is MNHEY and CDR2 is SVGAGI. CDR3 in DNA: TGTGCCAGCAGTAGGGACAGGGACCAGCCCCAGCATTTT. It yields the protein CASSRDRDQPQHF.

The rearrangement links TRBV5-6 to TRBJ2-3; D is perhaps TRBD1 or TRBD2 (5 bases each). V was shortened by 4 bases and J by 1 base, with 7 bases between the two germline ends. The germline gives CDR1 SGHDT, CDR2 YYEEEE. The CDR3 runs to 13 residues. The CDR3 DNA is TGTGCCAGCAGCCGGGACCGCACAGATACGCAGTATTTT. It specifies CASSRDRTDTQYF.

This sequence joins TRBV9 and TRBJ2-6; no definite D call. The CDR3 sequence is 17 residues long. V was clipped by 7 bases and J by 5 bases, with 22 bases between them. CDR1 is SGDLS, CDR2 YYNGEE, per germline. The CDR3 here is CASYRRYKQSRANVLTF. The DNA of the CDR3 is TGTGCCAGCTACCGCCGGTACAAACAAAGTCGGGCCAACGTCCTGACTTTC.

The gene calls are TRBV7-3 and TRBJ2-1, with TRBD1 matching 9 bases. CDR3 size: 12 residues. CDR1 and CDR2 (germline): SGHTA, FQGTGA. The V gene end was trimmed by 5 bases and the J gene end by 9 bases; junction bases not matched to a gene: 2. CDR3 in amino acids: CASSRGQGEQFF. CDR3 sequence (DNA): TGTGCCAGCAGCCGGGGACAGGGTGAGCAGTTCTTC.

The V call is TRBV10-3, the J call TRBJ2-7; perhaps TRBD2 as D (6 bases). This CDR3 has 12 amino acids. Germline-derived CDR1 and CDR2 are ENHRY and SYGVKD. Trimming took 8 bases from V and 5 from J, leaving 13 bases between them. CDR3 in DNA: TGTGCCATCGGCCTAGCGTTGAACGAGCAGTACTTC. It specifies CAIGLALNEQYF.

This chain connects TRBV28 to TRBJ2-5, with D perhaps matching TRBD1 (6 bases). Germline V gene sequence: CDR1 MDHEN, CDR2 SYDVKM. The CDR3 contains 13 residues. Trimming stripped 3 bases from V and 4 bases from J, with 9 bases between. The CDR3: CASSFWGRETQYF. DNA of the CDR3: TGTGCCAGCAGTTTTTGGGGGCGAGAGACCCAGTACTTC.

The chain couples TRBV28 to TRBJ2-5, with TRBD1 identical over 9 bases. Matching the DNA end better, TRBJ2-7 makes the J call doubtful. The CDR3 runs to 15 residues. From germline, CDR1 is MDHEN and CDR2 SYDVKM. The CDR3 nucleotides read TGTGCCAGCAGCAGCACCGGGACAGGGACATACGAGCAGTACTTC. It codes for CASSSTGTGTYEQYF.

The CDR3 region is CASSPGLARRRNEQFF. The CDR3 DNA reads TGTGCCAGCAGCCCCGGACTAGCGAGGAGGAGAAATGAGCAGTTCTTC. The chain couples TRBV14 to TRBJ2-1, with TRBD2 matching over 9 bases. Germline-derived CDR1 and CDR2 are SGHDN and FVKESK. V shed 4 bases and J 7 bases; nucleotides not matched to a gene: 11. The CDR3 is made up of 16 amino acids.

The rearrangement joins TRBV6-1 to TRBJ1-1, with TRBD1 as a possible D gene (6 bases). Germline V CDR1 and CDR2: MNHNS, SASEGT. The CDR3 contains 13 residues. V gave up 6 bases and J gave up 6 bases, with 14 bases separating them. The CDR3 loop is CASRITGTPEAFF. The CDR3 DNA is TGTGCCAGCAGGATTACAGGGACCCCTGAAGCTTTCTTT.

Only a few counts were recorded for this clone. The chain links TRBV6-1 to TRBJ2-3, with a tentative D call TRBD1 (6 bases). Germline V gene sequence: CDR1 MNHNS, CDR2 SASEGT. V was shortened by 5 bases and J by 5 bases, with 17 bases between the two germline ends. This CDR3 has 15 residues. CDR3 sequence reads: CASSLRDTFRDTQYF. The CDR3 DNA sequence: TGTGCCAGCAGTCTCCGGGACACCTTTCGAGATACGCAGTATTTT.